This entry lists 15 T cell receptor beta chains sequenced from one sample in a study of STAT5B mutations in CD4+ large granular lymphocyte leukemia. This table comes from immunoSEQ multiplex PCR, and its TCRdb copy is limited to in-frame clones, with some not included. The profile shows about 31,000 clones, 76% of them singletons. The source material was CD4+ T cells from blood buffy coats. Receptor source: a human donor in good health.

The chain is built from TRBV25-1 and TRBJ1-2, with 7 bases lining up with TRBD1. Germline CDR1 reads MGHDK; CDR2 reads SYGVNS. The CDR3 length is 15 residues. The junction had 7 bases not matched to a gene; V was cut back by 1 base and J by 5 bases. The CDR3 DNA reads TGTGCCAGCAGTGAATCGACAGGGACGTGGTATGGCTACACCTTC. Residues: CASSESTGTWYGYTF.

V is TRBV7-9 and J is TRBJ2-5, with a possible D match to TRBD1 (5 bases). There are 14 residues in the CDR3. V dropped 5 bases and J dropped 2 bases, with 12 bases sitting between them. CDR1 is SEHNR and CDR2 is FQNEAQ in the germline V gene (reference sequence). CDR3 residues: CASSPQGYQETQYF. CDR3 in DNA: TGTGCCAGCAGCCCCCAGGGTTATCAAGAGACCCAGTACTTC.

V gene TRBV7-2 combines with J gene TRBJ2-2; D is perhaps TRBD2 (5 bases). The CDR3 loop spans 17 amino acids. V dropped 2 bases and J dropped 4 bases, with 17 bases sitting between them. Germline V gives CDR1 SGHTA, CDR2 FQGNSA. In nucleotides, the CDR3 is TGTGCCAGCAGCTTATGGGAGACTGCTAGGTTCACCGGGGAGCTGTTTTTT. It is translated as CASSLWETARFTGELFF. The full variable domain, rest sourced from reference TRBV7-2 and TRBJ2-2, is GAGVSQSPSNKVTEKGKDVELRCDPISGHTALYWYRQSLGQGLEFLIYFQGNSAPDKSGLPSDRFSAERTGGSVSTLTIQRTQQEDSAVYLCASSLWETARFTGELFFGEGSRLTVL.

The chain uses TRBV5-1 and TRBJ2-7; no clear D gene. The CDR3 is 15 amino acids. V lost 0 bases, J lost 0 bases, and 10 bases lay in between. Germline V gene data show CDR1 as SGHRS and CDR2 as YFSETQ. Here the CDR3 reads CASSLGGRSSYEQYF. The CDR3 bases are TGCGCCAGCAGCTTGGGAGGACGGAGCTCCTACGAGCAGTACTTC.

This chain links TRBV4-1 with TRBJ1-5; 7 bases are shared with TRBD1. The CDR3 length is 16 residues. Unmatched junction bases numbered 5, after V lost 0 bases and J lost 3 bases. The germline V gene encodes CDR1 MGHRA and CDR2 YSYEKL. CDR3 nucleotide sequence: TGCGCCAGCAGCCAAGAAGGAGGGGGCGACAATCAGCCCCAGCATTTT. Translation: CASSQEGGGDNQPQHF.

This sequence joins TRBV18 and TRBJ2-1; D is uncertain. The CDR3 has 13 amino acids. The V gene's germline CDR1 is KGHSH and CDR2 LQKENI. V gave up 3 bases and J gave up 8 bases, with 11 bases separating them. The CDR3 DNA sequence: TGTGCCAGCTCACCGTTCGGAGCTGATGAGCAGTTCTTC. Protein: CASSPFGADEQFF.

The rearrangement uses TRBV6-1 and TRBJ2-6, with D uncertain. CDR3 length: 15 residues. From germline, CDR1 is MNHNS and CDR2 SASEGT. Trimming removed 3 bases from V and 12 bases from J, with 18 bases in between. The CDR3 region is CASSDSSWGFGVLTF. CDR3 nucleotide sequence: TGTGCCAGCAGTGACTCGTCTTGGGGTTTTGGCGTCCTGACTTTC.

This chain uses TRBV23-1 with TRBJ1-4, with D perhaps matching TRBD1 (5 bases). TRBV23-1 carries the ORF label, with uncertain function. Trimming left V 11 bases short and J 8 bases short, with 18 bases between. The CDR3 is 13 amino acids. The CDR3 region is CAGWGTLGEKLFF. CDR3 sequence (DNA): TGCGCCGGCTGGGGGACCCTGGGGGAAAAACTGTTTTTT.

The CDR3: CASRGVTSYSNQPQHF. The CDR3 DNA reads as TGTGCCAGCAGAGGTGTGACGTCTTATAGCAATCAGCCCCAGCATTTT. The chain is built from TRBV2 and TRBJ1-5; D is ambiguous. V shed 6 bases and J shed 0 bases, with 15 bases lying between them. This CDR3 region has 16 residues. CDR1 is SNHLY, CDR2 FYNNEI, per germline.

The chain uses TRBV5-1 and TRBJ2-1; D call uncertain. The CDR3 sequence is 15 residues long. Trimming took 1 base from V and 0 from J, leaving 8 bases between them. Germline loops: CDR1 SGHRS, CDR2 YFSETQ. In nucleotides, the CDR3 is TGCGCCAGCAGCTTGCATACTAACTCCTACAATGAGCAGTTCTTC. It specifies CASSLHTNSYNEQFF.

Only a few counts were recorded for this clone. This sequence joins TRBV2 and TRBJ1-5, with a possible D match to TRBD1 (6 bases). The CDR3 extends over 15 amino acids. Trimming removed 10 bases from V and 1 base from J, with 17 bases in between. Germline V lookup: CDR1 SNHLY, CDR2 FYNNEI. This CDR3 is CAIGGGLRSNQPQHF. As DNA, the CDR3 is TGTGCCATCGGGGGGGGCCTGAGGAGCAATCAGCCCCAGCATTTT.

The rearrangement links TRBV7-3 to TRBJ2-5, with no clear D. V lost 3 bases, J lost 1 base, and 6 bases lay in between. CDR1 SGHTA and CDR2 FQGTGA come from the germline V gene. This CDR3 contains 13 residues. CDR3 in amino acids: CASSFTAQETQYF. The CDR3 coding sequence is TGTGCCAGCAGCTTTACAGCCCAAGAGACCCAGTACTTC.

The chain's CDR3 is CASSLQRGPLYNEQFF. CDR3 nucleotide sequence: TGTGCCAGCTCACTGCAGAGGGGGCCGCTCTACAATGAGCAGTTCTTC. The V call is TRBV18, the J call TRBJ2-1; 7 bases agree with TRBD1. CDR3 length: 16 amino acids. The ends lost 4 bases at V and 3 bases at J; junction bases unmatched: 9. Germline values: CDR1 KGHSH, CDR2 LQKENI.

This chain connects TRBV18 to TRBJ1-4; 7 nucleotides match TRBD1. The CDR3 contains 14 residues. Germline V gene sequence: CDR1 KGHSH, CDR2 LQKENI. With 5 bases clipped from V and 2 bases from J, the junction kept 2 bases outside the gene matches. CDR3 DNA sequence: TGTGCCAGCTCATCGACAGGGACTAATGAAAAACTGTTTTTT. Encoded protein: CASSSTGTNEKLFF. Supplemented by reference TRBV18 and TRBJ1-4, the full variable domain reads NAGVMQNPRHLVRRRGQEARLRCSPMKGHSHVYWYRQLPEEGLKFMVYLQKENIIDESGMPKERFSAEFPKEGPSILRIQQVVRGDSAAYFCASSSTGTNEKLFFGSGTQLSVL.

The chain employs TRBV29-1 and TRBJ2-7; 7 bases are shared with TRBD1. From germline, CDR1 is SQVTM and CDR2 ANQGSEA. J gave up 2 bases and V 4 bases, and 8 bases lay outside the gene matches. The CDR3 extends over 14 amino acids. The CDR3 protein is CSVGPGQLAYEQYF. DNA for the CDR3: TGCAGCGTTGGGCCGGGACAGCTAGCCTACGAGCAGTACTTC.